This TCR beta chain was captured in a study of blood T cell repertoires in COVID-19. The wider study: Some COVID-19 samples were acute and others convalescent; all came from the United States, Italy and Spain.

TCRdb's table, derived via immunoSEQ multiplex PCR, lists solely in-frame clones and lacks some. The sample lists about 170,000 clones, roughly 85% seen once, with 19% in the top ten. Germline-derived CDR1 and CDR2 are LNHDA and SQIVND (reference sequence). The CDR3 is 15 residues long. Trimming took 6 bases from V and 5 from J; bases not matched to a gene: 6. The chain combines TRBV19 with TRBJ2-2; 10 bases agree with TRBD1. The source material was PBMCs or T cells enriched from blood (not recorded which). This clonotype was sampled from a woman aged 65 to 85 in a cohort exposed to, infected with or recovered from COVID-19 (not recorded which). As DNA, the CDR3 is TGTGCCAGTAGGACGACAGGGGGCCTAACCGGGGAGCTGTTTTTT. It yields the protein CASRTTGGLTGELFF.